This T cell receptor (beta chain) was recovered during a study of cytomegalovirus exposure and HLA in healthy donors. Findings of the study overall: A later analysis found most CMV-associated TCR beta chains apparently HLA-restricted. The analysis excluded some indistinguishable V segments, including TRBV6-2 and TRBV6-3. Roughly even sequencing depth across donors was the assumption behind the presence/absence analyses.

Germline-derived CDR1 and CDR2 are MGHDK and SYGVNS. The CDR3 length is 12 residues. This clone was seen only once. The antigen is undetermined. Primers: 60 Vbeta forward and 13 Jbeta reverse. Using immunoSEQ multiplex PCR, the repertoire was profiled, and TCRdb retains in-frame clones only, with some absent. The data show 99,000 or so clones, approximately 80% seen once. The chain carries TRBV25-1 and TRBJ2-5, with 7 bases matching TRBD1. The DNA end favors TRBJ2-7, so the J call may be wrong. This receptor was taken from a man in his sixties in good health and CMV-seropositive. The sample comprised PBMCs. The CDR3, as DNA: TGTGCCAGCAGAGGGGGCTTACACGAGCAGTACTTC. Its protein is CASRGGLHEQYF.